This TCR beta chain is from a study of shared clonotypes between healthy human individuals. CDR3 size: 12 residues. The germline V gene has CDR1 MNHNS and CDR2 SASEGT. The junction had 7 bases not matched to a gene; V was cut back by 3 bases and J by 15 bases. Sequencing used immunoSEQ multiplex PCR; TCRdb keeps in-frame clones, though not all of them. The sample carries some 360,000 clones, over 70% recorded once. Healthy HIV-negative adults with no recent acute infections or vaccinations were recruited as donors. The sequence was collected from a man younger than 45 in good health. Sequenced material: memory CD4+ T cells sorted from blood. The subset is: CD45RA-negative fraction. This sequence joins TRBV6-1 and TRBJ2-1; TRBD2 matches 8 bases. CDR3 nucleotides: TGTGCCAGCAGTGAGTCTAGCGGGCCCCTGTTCTTC. Encoded protein: CASSESSGPLFF.